The source of this T cell receptor beta chain is a study of PD-1 blockade in classical Hodgkin lymphoma. Using immunoSEQ multiplex PCR, the repertoire was profiled, and TCRdb retains in-frame clones only, with some absent. The sample consists of approximately 36,000 clones, about 70% of them appearing once. Trimming removed 4 bases at V and 7 bases at J, with 17 bases between. CDR1 is SGHNT and CDR2 is YYREEE in the germline V gene (reference sequence). The CDR3 covers 14 residues. To note about this clone: Its antigen is as yet unknown.

Every one of the patients relapsed after autologous stem cell transplantation (brentuximab vedotin exposure was variable). The study's findings and limits: Baseline diversity resembling that of newly diagnosed patients was seen in complete responders.

This chain links TRBV5-4 with TRBJ1-2; possible D gene TRBD1, 5 bases. The specimen comprised peripheral blood mononuclear cells (PBMCs), sampled before the second cycle of nivolumab. This sequence was found in a human donor with classical Hodgkin lymphoma. CDR3 in DNA: TGTGCCAGCAGCCCCGGGACCGGCGTGGGTGGCTACACCTTC. Translation: CASSPGTGVGGYTF.